This TCR beta chain was sequenced for a study of PD-L1 blockade in urothelial cancer. Background on the study: Atezolizumab 1,200 mg was given intravenously every 3 weeks, starting 2014. Patients with male sex and bladder-origin urothelial cancer accounted for about 85% of the roughly 30 enrolled. The median number of T cells present in blood samples was about 140,000.

Profiled with immunoSEQ multiplex PCR; TCRdb holds only in-frame clones, not every one. Seen here are approximately 100,000 clones, 70% to 85% observed once, and the top ten hold roughly 2.2%. Study-wide results and limits: Patients who had durable benefit saw their tumor-associated blood clones expand more at 3 weeks.

In the case of this clone: Its specificity is not known.

There are 15 residues in the CDR3. CDR1 SGHAT and CDR2 FQNNGV come from the germline V gene. The V gene end was trimmed by 4 bases and the J gene end by 5 bases; junction bases not matched to a gene: 9. The clonotype originates from a man aged 50-59 years with urothelial cancer. Source: PBMCs, taken around atezolizumab (anti-PD-L1) treatment. The chain employs TRBV11-2 and TRBJ1-1, with 8 bases aligning to TRBD1. The CDR3 bases are TGTGCCAGCAGCTCCCCTCAGGGGGCGCGGACTGAAGCTTTCTTT. Translating gives CASSSPQGARTEAFF.